This note documents a single TCR beta chain sequence. Its antigen is undetermined. PCR was performed using 60 Vbeta and 13 Jbeta primers. The data were produced by immunoSEQ multiplex PCR, yet TCRdb's version contains in-frame clones alone and is incomplete. This sample has more than 100,000 clones, with about 82% found just once. The sample belongs to a study of cytomegalovirus exposure and HLA in healthy donors. General observations from the study: As confirmed in vitro, three CMV-associated chains were specific for CMV antigens. Across donors, most TCRs were seen rarely, yet some public ones were widespread. Accounts indicate the classifier identified cytomegalovirus status with strong specificity and sensitivity.

Germline V gene sequence: CDR1 SGHDT, CDR2 YYEEEE. V was shortened by 0 bases and J by 6 bases, with 15 bases between the two germline ends. This CDR3 region has 15 residues. Samples came from healthy bone marrow donors. The rearrangement joins TRBV5-6 to TRBJ1-1; unclear D gene. What was sequenced was PBMCs. The sequence was obtained from a female donor in good health and CMV-seropositive. The CDR3 is CASSLAVESWAEAFF. DNA for the CDR3: TGTGCCAGCAGCTTGGCCGTGGAGTCGTGGGCTGAAGCTTTCTTT.